The 3 T cell receptor beta chains listed next were all sequenced from one sample in a study of CD8 T cells in Susac syndrome. RNA totalling about 0.5 to 1 ug underwent reverse transcription with random hexamers. TCRdb reanalysed the immunoSEQ multiplex PCR reads using MiXCR and keeps one entry per CDR3 protein. The sample carries about 130,000 distinct CDR3 sequences, around 85% recorded once. The sample consisted of CD8+ T cells from PBMCs. These receptors all come from a human donor with multiple sclerosis.

The chain uses TRBV25-1 and TRBJ1-5; D remains unclear. Looked up from germline, CDR1 is MGHDK and CDR2 is SYGVNS. Trimming removed 0 bases from V and 1 base from J, with 4 bases in between. The CDR3 spans 14 residues. DNA for the CDR3: TGTGCCAGCAGTGAATATATCAGCAATCAGCCCCAGCATTTT. Translation gives CASSEYISNQPQHF.

The CDR3: CASSFRGGFGNQPQHF. The DNA for the CDR3 is TGTGCCAGCAGTTTCCGGGGAGGTTTTGGGAATCAGCCCCAGCATTTT. The V and J genes are TRBV28 and TRBJ1-5; no firm D call. Germline V gene lookup returns CDR1 MDHEN and CDR2 SYDVKM. The CDR3 is 16 residues long. Trimming removed 3 bases from V and 4 bases from J, with 16 bases in between.

This chain connects TRBV20-1 to TRBJ2-1; unclear D gene. V was clipped by 0 bases and J by 0 bases, with 12 bases between them. Germline V CDR1 and CDR2: DFQATT, SNEGSKA (reference sequence). The CDR3 loop spans 16 amino acids. CDR3 protein: CSARDLGGSSYNEQFF. The CDR3 nucleotides read TGCAGTGCTAGAGATTTAGGCGGTTCCTCCTACAATGAGCAGTTCTTC.